The entry below describes one T cell receptor (beta chain). This clone's antigen is unknown. No per-base quality is available; no much larger clone lies one base away. This specimen belongs to a study of blood T cell repertoires in COVID-19 (dated by TCRdb to the early 2020s). Study-level background: The collaborator samples originated in the United States, Italy and Spain and spanned the acute and convalescent phases of COVID-19. The material from the prospective study consisted of cDNA or gDNA derived from T cells, B-cell-depleted T cells, or PBMCs. The dataset comprised deeply sampled blood TCRbeta repertoires from subjects exposed to, actively infected with, or recovered from COVID-19. The repertoires were made available in a free public database intended to serve as a resource for research on the immune response to SARS-CoV-2. The samples were drawn from the first 160 participants of the ongoing ImmuneRACE study and from under 1,500 subjects provided by 6 global collaborators. A de-identified subject ID, COVID-19 status, age in years and sex were almost always included in the sample metadata. Where HLA class I and class II types were available, the types were taken from metadata supplied by the sample provider, not from assay-based typing.

Paper-wide results and their limitations: The quantity of clinical and demographic metadata differed by source and by participant and was supplied without curation.

The immunoSEQ Assay, a bias-controlled multiplex PCR, was used to amplify TCRbeta CDR3 regions from genomic DNA. From the authors' description of their analysis: The number of nucleated cells in each sample was estimated by amplification of reference gene primers within the assay. To quantify the absolute abundance of each unique TCRbeta CDR3 rearrangement, sequence reads were collapsed and filtered. For each sample, productive Simpson clonality was calculated as the square root of Simpson's diversity index across productive rearrangements. This is the immuneACCESS table as TCRdb keeps it, with only in-frame sequences that have V and J called. A part of the clones is gone; compared with another copy, unresolved V genes explain less than half, and the rest is unexplained. For V, J and clone size, that table is used; D and trimming come from the DNA. The sample records some 110,000 clones, roughly nine tenths of which are singletons. Together, the top ten hold 1.5% to 2% of the sample.

Sequences SGDLS (CDR1) and YYNGEE (CDR2) are obtained from the germline V gene. Trimmed from V: 0 bases; trimmed from J: 3 bases; junction bases lacking a gene match: 5. The CDR3 runs 16 amino acids, cysteine and phenylalanine included. Just CDR3 DNA is preserved here, 48 bases in frame from base 1. Collaborating institutions collected whole blood in K2EDTA tubes following their own protocols. Collaborator samples were shipped for TCRbeta analysis as frozen whole blood, isolated PBMCs, or DNA extracted from either sample type. Sequenced material: peripheral blood. The chain is made from TRBV9 and TRBJ1-1; 10 of the junction bases match TRBD1. The clonotype comes from a human donor with active COVID-19. The donor label of this sample is uncertain. The CDR3 protein is CASSVAPTGGYTEAFF. In nucleotide form, the sequence is TGTGCCAGCAGCGTAGCCCCGACAGGGGGCTACACTGAAGCTTTCTTT.